The 9 T cell receptor beta chains reported below all come from one sample, sequenced in a study of shared clonotypes between healthy human individuals. Sequenced by immunoSEQ multiplex PCR; TCRdb stores in-frame clones only, minus some. This table has 150,000 to 200,000 clones, approximately 61% appearing once. Sequenced material: memory CD4+ T cells sorted from blood. As to subset: CD45RA-negative fraction. These receptors came from a man aged 30 to 45 in good health.

This clone appeared once. The V call is TRBV6-4, the J call TRBJ1-1; possibly TRBD1 for D (5 bases). The CDR3 consists of 13 residues. Germline-derived CDR1 and CDR2 are MRHNA and SNTAGT. Trimming cost V 4 bases and J 6 bases, with 12 bases left between them. The CDR3 DNA reads TGTGCCAGCAGTGCTACAAGGGACTCTGAAGCTTTCTTT. Translation gives CASSATRDSEAFF.

The chain combines TRBV6-1 with TRBJ2-1; 7 positions match TRBD2. V lost 2 bases to trimming and J lost 16 bases; unmatched junction nucleotides: 17. Germline CDR1 and CDR2: MNHNS and SASEGT. There are 15 residues in the CDR3. CDR3 residues: CASSEIEGRGIFDFF. As DNA, the CDR3 is TGTGCCAGCAGTGAAATAGAAGGGAGGGGTATCTTCGATTTCTTC.

This clone was seen a single time. This CDR3 is CASGAQGGNTEAFF. CDR3 bases: TGTGCTAGTGGTGCCCAGGGGGGGAACACTGAAGCTTTCTTT. The genes are TRBV12-5 and TRBJ1-1; 7 positions agree with TRBD1. The junction had 4 bases not matched to a gene; V was cut back by 5 bases and J by 1 base. The CDR3 extends over 14 amino acids. CDR1 and CDR2 (germline): LGHNT, FRNRAP.

The chain links TRBV27 to TRBJ2-4; D is uncertain. This CDR3 spans 15 amino acids. Germline loops: CDR1 MNHEY, CDR2 SMNVEV (reference sequence). The V and J ends lost 3 bases and 0 bases respectively, with 9 bases between them. CDR3 sequence reads: CASSLGVLAKNIQYF. DNA for the CDR3: TGTGCCAGCAGTTTGGGCGTACTAGCCAAAAACATTCAGTACTTC.

The V gene is TRBV4-2, the J gene TRBJ2-1, with D possibly TRBD1 on 6 matching bases. The V gene's germline CDR1 is LGHNA and CDR2 YNFKEQ. V lost 2 bases and J 5 bases, leaving 10 bases between the germline ends. The CDR3 has 14 amino acids. CDR3 loop: CASSQREGDNEQFF. The CDR3, as DNA: TGTGCCAGCAGCCAACGCGAGGGGGACAATGAGCAGTTCTTC.

To note about this clone: The same CDR3 is also encoded by other DNA sequences in this sample. The rearrangement uses TRBV18 and TRBJ2-2; D unresolved. The CDR3 runs to 16 residues. Trimming took 2 bases from V and 1 from J, leaving 11 bases between them. Germline CDR1 reads KGHSH; CDR2 reads LQKENI. The CDR3, as DNA: TGTGCCAGCTCACCAACCTCTGGTTTGAACACCGGGGAGCTGTTTTTT. It encodes CASSPTSGLNTGELFF.

This clone was found once. The V and J genes are TRBV7-3 and TRBJ2-1; no firm D call. The V end was cut by 5 bases, the J end by 10 bases, with 9 bases between. This CDR3 comprises 11 residues. Germline values: CDR1 SGHTA, CDR2 FQGTGA. The CDR3: CASSANTEQFF. CDR3 sequence (DNA): TGTGCCAGCAGCGCTAATACCGAGCAGTTCTTC.

The V gene is TRBV4-3, the J gene TRBJ2-7; 9 positions match TRBD1. Germline V gene data show CDR1 as LGHNA and CDR2 as YSLEER. This CDR3 is built from 15 residues. The V and J ends lost 1 base and 7 bases, in that order; junction bases with no gene match: 8. The CDR3 region is CASSQGGTGSGEQYF. The CDR3 region has the DNA TGCGCCAGCAGCCAAGGTGGGACAGGGTCGGGAGAGCAGTACTTC.

The chain is built from TRBV13 and TRBJ2-5; 7 bases match TRBD1. CDR3 length: 15 amino acids. The germline gives CDR1 PRHDT, CDR2 FYEKMQ (reference sequence). V shed 3 bases, J shed 0 bases, and the junction held 4 bases outside the gene matches. The CDR3 sequence is CASSLRQGDQETQYF. The CDR3, as DNA: TGTGCCAGCAGCTTGAGACAGGGAGACCAAGAGACCCAGTACTTC.